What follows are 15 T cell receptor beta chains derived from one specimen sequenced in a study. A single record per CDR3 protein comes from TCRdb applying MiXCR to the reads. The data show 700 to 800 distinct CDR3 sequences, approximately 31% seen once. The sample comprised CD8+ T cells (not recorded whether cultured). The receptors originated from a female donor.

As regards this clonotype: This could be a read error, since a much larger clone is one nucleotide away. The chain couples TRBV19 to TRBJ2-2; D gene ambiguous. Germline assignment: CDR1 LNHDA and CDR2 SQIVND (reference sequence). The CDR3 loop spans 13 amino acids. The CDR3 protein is CVSSWRSTGELFF. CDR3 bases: TGTGTCAGTAGTTGGCGGTCTACCGGGGAGCTGTTTTTT.

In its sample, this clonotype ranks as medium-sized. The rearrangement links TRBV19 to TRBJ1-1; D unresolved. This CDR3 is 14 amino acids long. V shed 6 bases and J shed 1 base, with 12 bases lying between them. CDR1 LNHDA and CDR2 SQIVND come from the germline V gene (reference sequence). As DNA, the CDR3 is TGTGCCAGTAGCAAAACAATAGGGAACACTGAAGCTTTCTTT. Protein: CASSKTIGNTEAFF.

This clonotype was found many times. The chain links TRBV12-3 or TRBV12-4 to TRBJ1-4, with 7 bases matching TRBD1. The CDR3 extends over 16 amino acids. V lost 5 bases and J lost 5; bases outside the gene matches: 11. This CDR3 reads CASSLETGGGNEKLFF. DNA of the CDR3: TGTGCCAGCAGTCTAGAGACGGGAGGGGGCAATGAAAAACTGTTTTTT.

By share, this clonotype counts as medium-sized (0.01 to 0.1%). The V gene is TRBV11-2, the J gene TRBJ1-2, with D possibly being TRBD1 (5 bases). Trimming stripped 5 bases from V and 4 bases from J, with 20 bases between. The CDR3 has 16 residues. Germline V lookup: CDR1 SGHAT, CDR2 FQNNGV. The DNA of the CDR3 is TGTGCCAGCAGCCCCTCGGTAAACCCCGGGGGCTATGGCTACACCTTC. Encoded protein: CASSPSVNPGGYGYTF.

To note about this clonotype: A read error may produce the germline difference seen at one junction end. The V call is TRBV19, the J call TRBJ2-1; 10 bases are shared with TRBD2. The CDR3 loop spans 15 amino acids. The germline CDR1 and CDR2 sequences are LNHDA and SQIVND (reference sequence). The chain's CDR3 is CASSILAGGYDEKFF. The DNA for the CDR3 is TGTGCCAGTAGTATCTTAGCGGGGGGCTACGATGAGAAGTTCTTC. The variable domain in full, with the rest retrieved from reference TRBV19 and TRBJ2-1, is DGGITQSPKYLFRKEGQNVTLSCEQNLNHDAMYWYRQDPGQGLRLIYYSQIVNDFQKGDIAEGYSVSREKKESFPLTVTSAQKNPTAFYLCASSILAGGYDEKFFGPGTRLTVL.

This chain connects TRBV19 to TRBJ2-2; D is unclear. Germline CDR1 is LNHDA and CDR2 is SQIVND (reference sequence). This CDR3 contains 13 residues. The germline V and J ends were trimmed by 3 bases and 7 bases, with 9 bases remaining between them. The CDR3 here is CASSIRSGGELFF. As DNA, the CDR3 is TGTGCCAGTAGTATCAGGTCCGGCGGGGAGCTGTTTTTT.

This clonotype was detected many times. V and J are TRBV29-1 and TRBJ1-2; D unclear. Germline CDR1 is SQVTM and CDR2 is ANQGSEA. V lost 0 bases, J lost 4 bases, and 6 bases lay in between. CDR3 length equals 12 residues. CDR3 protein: CSVEDSSYGYTF. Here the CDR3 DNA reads TGCAGCGTTGAAGACAGCTCCTATGGCTACACCTTC.

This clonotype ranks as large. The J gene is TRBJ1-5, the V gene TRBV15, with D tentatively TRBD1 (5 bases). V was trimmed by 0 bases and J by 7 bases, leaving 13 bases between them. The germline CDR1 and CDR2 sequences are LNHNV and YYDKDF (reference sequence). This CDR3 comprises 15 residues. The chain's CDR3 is CATSRDQGRGQPQHF. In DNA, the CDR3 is TGTGCCACCAGCAGAGATCAGGGCAGAGGCCAGCCCCAGCATTTT. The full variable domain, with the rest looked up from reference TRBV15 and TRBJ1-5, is DAMVIQNPRYQVTQFGKPVTLSCSQTLNHNVMYWYQQKSSQAPKLLFHYYDKDFNNEADTPDNFQSRRPNTSFCFLDIRSPGLGDTAMYLCATSRDQGRGQPQHFGDGTRLSIL.

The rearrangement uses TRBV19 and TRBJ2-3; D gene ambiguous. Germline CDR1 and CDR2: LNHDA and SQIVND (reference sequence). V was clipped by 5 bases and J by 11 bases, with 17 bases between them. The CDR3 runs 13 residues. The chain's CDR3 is CASSLRSTYMQYF. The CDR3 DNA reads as TGTGCCAGTAGTCTCCGATCCACATATATGCAGTATTTT.

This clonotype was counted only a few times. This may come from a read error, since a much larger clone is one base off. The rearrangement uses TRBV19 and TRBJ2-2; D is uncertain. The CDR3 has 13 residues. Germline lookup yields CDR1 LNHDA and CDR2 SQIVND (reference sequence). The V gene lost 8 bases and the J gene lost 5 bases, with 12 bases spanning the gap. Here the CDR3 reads CASVWIGTGELFF. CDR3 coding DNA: TGTGCCAGTGTCTGGATAGGTACCGGGGAGCTGTTTTTT.

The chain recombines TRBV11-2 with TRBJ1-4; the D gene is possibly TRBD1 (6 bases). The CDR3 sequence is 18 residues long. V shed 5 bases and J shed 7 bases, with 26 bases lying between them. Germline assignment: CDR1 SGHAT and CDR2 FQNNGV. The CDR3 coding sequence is TGTGCCAGCAGCCCTAGTCGGGACCTCCCATGGGGGCTTGAAAAACTGTTTTTT. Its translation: CASSPSRDLPWGLEKLFF.

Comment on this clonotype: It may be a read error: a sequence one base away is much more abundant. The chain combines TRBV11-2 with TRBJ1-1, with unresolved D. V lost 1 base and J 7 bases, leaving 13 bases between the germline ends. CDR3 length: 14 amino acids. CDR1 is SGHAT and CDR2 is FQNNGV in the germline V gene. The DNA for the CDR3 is TGTGCCAGCAGCTTAGGTGGAGGGATTAGTGAAGCTTTCTTT. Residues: CASSLGGGISEAFF. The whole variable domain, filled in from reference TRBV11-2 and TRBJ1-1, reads EAGVAQSPRYKIIEKRQSVAFWCNPISGHATLYWYQQILGQGPKLLIQFQNNGVVDDSQLPKDRFSAERLKGVDSTLKIQPAKLEDSAVYLCASSLGGGISEAFFGQGTRLTVV.

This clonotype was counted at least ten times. The CDR3 loop is CASKWGGRAVLNTEAFF. As DNA, the CDR3 is TGTGCCAGCAAATGGGGGGGGCGCGCGGTTTTGAACACTGAAGCTTTCTTT. The gene calls are TRBV6-6 and TRBJ1-1; a possible D gene is TRBD1 (6 bases). The CDR3 length is 17 residues. Germline values: CDR1 MNHNY, CDR2 SVGAGI (reference sequence). Trimming cost V 7 bases and J 0 bases, with 21 bases left between them.

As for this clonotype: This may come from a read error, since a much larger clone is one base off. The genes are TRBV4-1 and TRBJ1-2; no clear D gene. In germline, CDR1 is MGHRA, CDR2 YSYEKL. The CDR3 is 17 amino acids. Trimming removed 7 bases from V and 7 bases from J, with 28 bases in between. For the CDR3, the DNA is TGCGCCAGCAAACCTAGCCAGGCTCTGATCGAAGGCTGTGGCTACACCTTC. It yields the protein CASKPSQALIEGCGYTF.

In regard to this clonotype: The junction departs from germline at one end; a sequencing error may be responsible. The CDR3 loop is CASSVLGGGKQFF. CDR3 nucleotides: TGTGCCAGTAGTGTACTTGGGGGAGGGAAGCAGTTTTTC. The chain joins TRBV19 to TRBJ2-1, with 7 bases fitting TRBD2. This CDR3 has 13 amino acids. Germline loops: CDR1 LNHDA, CDR2 SQIVND (reference sequence).